The rows below give T cell receptor beta chains drawn from one sample of a study of cytomegalovirus exposure and HLA in healthy donors. Assay: immunoSEQ multiplex PCR; the TCRdb copy retains only in-frame clones and omits some. This sample has approximately 180,000 clones, with roughly 13% found just once. Sequencing was done on a sample of PBMCs. The receptors shown here come from a man between 45 and 60 years old in good health and CMV-seropositive. CDR3s include the opening cysteine and the closing phenylalanine or tryptophan. A D gene is named only where the DNA matches it firmly. Clone size is shown for a subset of rows, as once, few, many or a class of expanded clone.

D gene	V gene	clone size	J gene	CDR3 protein	CDR3 DNA
TRBD2	TRBV28	.	TRBJ2-5	CASRTTGGPETQYF	TGTGCCAGCAGAACGACGGGGGGGCCGGAGACCCAGTACTTC
TRBD1	TRBV27	.	TRBJ1-5	CASSLFRVTGGNQPQHF	TGTGCCAGCAGTTTATTTCGCGTGACAGGGGGCAATCAGCCCCAGCATTTT
.	TRBV29-1	.	TRBJ1-1	CSVELGPQNTEAFF	TGCAGCGTTGAACTGGGGCCACAGAACACTGAAGCTTTCTTT
TRBD2	TRBV29-1	.	TRBJ2-5	CSVAPRVAGDQETQYF	TGCAGCGTCGCACCTCGGGTAGCGGGGGACCAAGAGACCCAGTACTTC
.	TRBV11-2	.	TRBJ1-2	CASSLTGSRGYTF	TGTGCCAGCAGCTTAACAGGCTCACGGGGCTACACCTTC
TRBD2	TRBV6-4	.	TRBJ2-1	CASSLRGGRNEQFF	TGTGCCAGCAGTTTGCGGGGGGGCCGGAATGAGCAGTTCTTC
TRBD1	TRBV6-1	few	TRBJ1-6	CATVYSGTGVSPLHF	TGTGCCACCGTCTACTCCGGGACAGGGGTCTCACCCCTCCACTTT
.	TRBV19	.	TRBJ1-4	CASSIGQLNEKLFF	TGTGCCAGTAGTATAGGACAGCTTAATGAAAAACTGTTTTTT
TRBD1	TRBV6-6	.	TRBJ1-1	CASSPQGAAPEAFF	TGTGCCAGCAGCCCCCAGGGGGCGGCTCCTGAAGCTTTCTTT
.	TRBV6-6	few	TRBJ1-5	CASSQGGVRQPQHF	TGTGCCAGCAGTCAGGGTGGGGTAAGACAGCCCCAGCATTTT
.	TRBV6-6	few	TRBJ2-1	CASIPRELYNEQFF	TGTGCCAGCATTCCACGGGAACTCTACAATGAGCAGTTCTTC
.	TRBV28	few	TRBJ1-1	CASRPQGWTAEAFF	TGTGCCAGCAGGCCACAGGGATGGACCGCTGAAGCTTTCTTT
.	TRBV19	few	TRBJ1-2	CASMKDGGLKDGYTF	TGTGCCAGTATGAAAGACGGCGGCTTAAAAGATGGCTACACCTTC
.	TRBV6-5	.	TRBJ2-3	CASSYSSTSTDTQYF	TGTGCCAGCAGTTACTCCTCCACAAGCACAGATACGCAGTATTTT
TRBD1	TRBV7-3	.	TRBJ1-2	CASSPGQGAGYTF	TGTGCCAGCAGCCCGGGACAGGGGGCTGGCTACACCTTC
.	TRBV7-8	.	TRBJ1-1	CASSRRTGGAFF	TGTGCCAGCAGCCGCCGAACAGGAGGGGCTTTCTTT
.	TRBV4-3	few	TRBJ2-3	CASSQDLAGAYTQYF	TGCGCCAGCAGCCAAGATCTGGCGGGGGCTTATACGCAGTATTTT
TRBD1	TRBV5-1	.	TRBJ1-3	CASSLDGQGVGNTIYF	TGCGCCAGCAGCTTGGACGGACAGGGAGTAGGAAACACCATATATTTT
TRBD1	TRBV5-1	.	TRBJ1-1	CASSRPGQGSEAFF	TGCGCCAGCAGCCGACCGGGACAGGGTTCTGAAGCTTTCTTT
TRBD1	TRBV11-3	few	TRBJ1-2	CASSRAGQGSGYTF	TGTGCCAGCAGCAGAGCGGGACAGGGAAGTGGCTACACCTTC
TRBD1	TRBV10-3	few	TRBJ2-7	CAIRTGQGAYEQYF	TGTGCCATCAGGACTGGACAGGGAGCCTACGAGCAGTACTTC
TRBD1	TRBV7-2	few	TRBJ1-5	CASSFETGTGGSQPQHF	TGTGCCAGCAGCTTCGAGACCGGGACAGGGGGCTCTCAGCCCCAGCATTTT
.	TRBV29-1	.	TRBJ1-3	CSGRLDSGNTIYF	TGCAGCGGAAGACTGGACTCTGGAAACACCATATATTTT
TRBD1	TRBV19	few	TRBJ1-5	CASTGVSGGYNQPQHF	TGTGCCAGTACCGGGGTTTCAGGGGGATACAATCAGCCCCAGCATTTT
.	TRBV7-9	few	TRBJ1-1	CASSPTVRNTEAFF	TGTGCCAGCAGCCCCACGGTCCGGAACACTGAAGCTTTCTTT
.	TRBV5-4	once	TRBJ1-2	CASSTPARAPYGYTF	TGTGCCAGCAGCACTCCGGCGAGGGCCCCCTATGGCTACACCTTC
TRBD1	TRBV27	.	TRBJ1-2	CASSTHRGGYTF	TGTGCCAGCAGTACACACAGGGGCGGCTACACCTTC
.	TRBV2	few	TRBJ1-6	CASNSRGSYNSPLHF	TGTGCCAGCAATTCCCGAGGCTCCTATAATTCACCCCTCCACTTT
.	TRBV27	few	TRBJ1-1	CASSPEGGAATEAFF	TGTGCCAGCAGCCCCGAAGGGGGGGCGGCAACTGAAGCTTTCTTT
.	TRBV6-5	few	TRBJ1-2	CASSYGRGRLSGYTF	TGTGCCAGCAGTTACGGGAGGGGCCGGCTTTCTGGCTACACCTTC
.	TRBV10-3	few	TRBJ2-5	CATRTVGHETQYF	TGTGCCACCCGGACAGTAGGCCACGAGACCCAGTACTTC
.	TRBV5-6	few	TRBJ1-1	CASSLTGYEAFF	TGTGCCAGCAGCTTGACTGGTTATGAAGCTTTCTTT
.	TRBV7-2	.	TRBJ2-3	CASSLGLITDTQYF	TGTGCCAGCAGCTTAGGGCTGATCACAGATACGCAGTATTTT
.	TRBV15	.	TRBJ1-3	CATSRGHISGNTIYF	TGTGCCACCAGCAGAGGGCATATCTCTGGAAACACCATATATTTT
.	TRBV9	.	TRBJ2-7	CASSSQVPQGEQYF	TGTGCCAGCAGCTCACAGGTCCCCCAGGGTGAGCAGTACTTC
.	TRBV5-1	.	TRBJ2-7	CASTRGEALSSYEQYF	TGCGCCAGCACCCGAGGGGAGGCCCTGAGCTCCTACGAGCAGTACTTC
TRBD1	TRBV5-4	few	TRBJ1-2	CASSGQGPYGYTF	TGTGCCAGCTCGGGACAGGGTCCCTATGGCTACACCTTC
TRBD2	TRBV15	few	TRBJ2-3	CATSRGAGGTDTQYF	TGTGCCACCAGCAGAGGAGCGGGGGGTACAGATACGCAGTATTTT
TRBD1	TRBV6-6	.	TRBJ1-1	CASSQQGAGLTEAFF	TGTGCCAGCAGCCAACAGGGGGCCGGCTTGACTGAAGCTTTCTTT
TRBD1	TRBV30	few	TRBJ2-5	CAWSRTGGAQTQYF	TGTGCCTGGAGCCGGACAGGGGGCGCGCAGACCCAGTACTTC
.	TRBV5-1	few	TRBJ2-2	CASRPGSVNTGELFF	TGCGCCAGCAGGCCGGGTTCCGTGAACACCGGGGAGCTGTTTTTT
TRBD2	TRBV4-3	.	TRBJ2-1	CASSQDGRGVPHEQFF	TGCGCCAGCAGCCAAGACGGGCGGGGGGTTCCCCATGAGCAGTTCTTC
TRBD1	TRBV4-3	few	TRBJ1-2	CASSQGGQGVSGYTF	TGCGCCAGCAGCCAAGGTGGACAGGGAGTGAGTGGCTACACCTTC
TRBD1	TRBV5-4	.	TRBJ2-3	CASSPVGQGTDTQYF	TGTGCCAGCAGCCCGGTGGGACAGGGTACAGATACGCAGTATTTT
.	TRBV11-2	few	TRBJ1-2	CASSLVPGGDYGYTF	TGTGCCAGCAGCTTGGTCCCGGGGGGAGACTATGGCTACACCTTC
.	TRBV15	few	TRBJ2-7	CATSRDRGPYEQYF	TGTGCCACCAGCAGAGATAGGGGTCCCTACGAGCAGTACTTC
.	TRBV15	.	TRBJ1-5	CATKQGTSNQPQHF	TGTGCCACCAAGCAGGGGACAAGCAATCAGCCCCAGCATTTT
TRBD2	TRBV7-2	few	TRBJ2-5	CASSPGGRGGQGETQYF	TGTGCCAGCAGCCCAGGAGGACGGGGGGGCCAGGGGGAGACCCAGTACTTC
.	TRBV9	.	TRBJ2-7	CASGEEYEQYF	TGTGCCAGCGGAGAAGAGTACGAGCAGTACTTC
TRBD2	TRBV5-4	few	TRBJ2-3	CASSHGTSGETSTDTQYF	TGTGCCAGCAGTCACGGGACTAGCGGGGAGACTAGCACAGATACGCAGTATTTT
TRBD2	TRBV4-2	few	TRBJ2-1	CASSLSGTSGDEQFF	TGTGCCAGCAGCCTATCCGGGACTAGCGGAGATGAGCAGTTCTTC
.	TRBV14	.	TRBJ2-2	CASSLQGGTMDTGELFF	TGTGCCAGCAGCCTACAGGGGGGGACGATGGACACCGGGGAGCTGTTTTTT
.	TRBV19	few	TRBJ1-6	CASSVQGMDSPLHF	TGTGCCAGTAGTGTACAGGGTATGGATTCACCCCTCCACTTT
.	TRBV4-3	.	TRBJ2-7	CASSQRGLHSDEQYF	TGCGCCAGCAGCCAAAGGGGTCTCCATTCGGACGAGCAGTACTTC
TRBD1	TRBV11-3	.	TRBJ1-1	CASSVGTGFEAFF	TGTGCCAGCAGCGTCGGGACAGGTTTTGAAGCTTTCTTT
.	TRBV7-9	.	TRBJ2-2	CASSLNSGELFF	TGTGCCAGCAGCCTTAATTCCGGGGAGCTGTTTTTT